This is a list of T cell receptor beta chains from one sample in a study of blood T cells in healthy people across ages. TCRdb independently ran MiXCR on the 5' RACE reads; one entry per CDR3 protein. Found here are 600,000 to 800,000 distinct CDR3 sequences, approximately 52% of them singletons; the top ten hold about 14%. The sample was blood. Source of these receptors: an elderly woman in good health. The CDR3 runs from the conserved cysteine through the conserved F or W. A D gene is named only where the DNA matches it firmly. The size field is filled for only some rows; it gives once, few, many or a size class.

CDR3 DNA,CDR3 protein,J gene,clone size,D gene,V gene
TGCGCCAGCAGCGCCCTTATTGGGGTCTCAACCTACGAGCAGTACTTC,CASSALIGVSTYEQYF,TRBJ2-7,-,-,TRBV4-1
TGTGCCAGCAGTCCGGACAGGGGACATGGCTACACCTTC,CASSPDRGHGYTF,TRBJ1-2,many,TRBD1,TRBV12-3/TRBV12-4
TGTGCCAGCAGGCTCCCAGGGGGTTCAAATTCACCCCTCCACTTT,CASRLPGGSNSPLHF,TRBJ1-6,few,TRBD1,TRBV12-3/TRBV12-4
TGCAGTGCTACCCGTAACCCCAGCTACGAGCAGTACTTC,CSATRNPSYEQYF,TRBJ2-7,many,-,TRBV20-1
TGTGCCAGCAGTTTAGAGGGTAGCGAGACCCAGTACTTC,CASSLEGSETQYF,TRBJ2-5,many,-,TRBV12-3/TRBV12-4
TGTGCCAGCAGCCAGGAGTCCTATACGCAGTATTTT,CASSQESYTQYF,TRBJ2-3,-,-,TRBV14
TGTGCCAGCAGTCGCGGGGGTTGGATGAACACCGGGGAGCTGTTTTTT,CASSRGGWMNTGELFF,TRBJ2-2,once,TRBD2,TRBV12-3/TRBV12-4
TGTGCCAGCAGTCGACCCCCGAGGACCGCAAACGGGGAGCTGTTTTTT,CASSRPPRTANGELFF,TRBJ2-2,few,-,TRBV25-1
TGTGCCAGCCTGGGGGACCTAGGGATGAGCACAGATACGCAGTATTTT,CASLGDLGMSTDTQYF,TRBJ2-3,many,-,TRBV25-1
TGCAGCGTTGAACAAACAGGGGTTGGCACTGAAGCTTTCTTT,CSVEQTGVGTEAFF,TRBJ1-1,-,TRBD1,TRBV29-1
TGCGCCAGCAGCTTGCCTCAGCGGGATCTCTACGAGCAGTACTTC,CASSLPQRDLYEQYF,TRBJ2-7,many,TRBD2,TRBV5-1
TGCAGCGTCCCGACAGGCTCTGGGGCCAACGTCCTGACTTTC,CSVPTGSGANVLTF,TRBJ2-6,many,-,TRBV29-1
TGTGCCAGCACCCCACCGTTGGGGGTGGCCAATGAGCAGTTCTTC,CASTPPLGVANEQFF,TRBJ2-1,-,-,TRBV6-2/TRBV6-3
TGTGCCATCAGCAGGGGGACAGACAATCAGCCCCAGCATTTT,CAISRGTDNQPQHF,TRBJ1-5,-,TRBD1,TRBV10-3
TGCGCCAGCAGCCAGCCAGGGGGCAGCTCCTACAATGAGCAGTACTTC,CASSQPGGSSYNEQYF,TRBJ2-7,-,TRBD1,TRBV4-1
TGTGCCAGCAGGGCCCCGGGACAGGGAAAAGAGACCCAGTACTTC,CASRAPGQGKETQYF,TRBJ2-5,-,TRBD1,TRBV6-1
TGTGCCAGCAGGGTGGGGACAGGGCCTCAGCCCCAGCATTTT,CASRVGTGPQPQHF,TRBJ1-5,-,TRBD1,TRBV12-3/TRBV12-4
TGTGCCAGCAGCCAGAGGAAAAGCGCAATGGACAATGAGCAGTTCTTC,CASSQRKSAMDNEQFF,TRBJ2-1,few,-,TRBV14
TGTGCCAGCAGCTCCACCCTGGCGGGATCGGAGGAGCAGTACTTC,CASSSTLAGSEEQYF,TRBJ2-7,-,-,TRBV6-2/TRBV6-3
TGTGCCAGCAGTAGCAGACAGGGGTCTAGCTCCTACGAGCAGTACTTC,CASSSRQGSSSYEQYF,TRBJ2-7,many,TRBD1,TRBV27
TGTGCCAGCAGTCCCCGGACCTGGGGGAACACTGAAGCTTTCTTT,CASSPRTWGNTEAFF,TRBJ1-1,-,-,TRBV12-3/TRBV12-4
TGTGCCAGCAGCAACTTAGCGGAGATCAATGAGCAGTTCTTC,CASSNLAEINEQFF,TRBJ2-1,-,-,TRBV7-9
TGTGCCAGCAGCCGGACTAGCGGCCGCAATGAGCAGTTCTTC,CASSRTSGRNEQFF,TRBJ2-1,-,TRBD2,TRBV6-1
TGTGCCAGCAGTGAATTAGGGGACACTGAAGCTTTCTTT,CASSELGDTEAFF,TRBJ1-1,-,-,TRBV25-1
TGTGCCAGCAGTTTCAGCGGGAGATCCTACGAGCAGTACTTC,CASSFSGRSYEQYF,TRBJ2-7,few,TRBD2,TRBV27
TGTGCCAGCAGCTTAGTGTTGGGGGAGGGTGACACTGAAGCTTTCTTT,CASSLVLGEGDTEAFF,TRBJ1-1,-,-,TRBV7-9
TGCAGCGTTGTTCAGGGTAGCACTGAAGCTTTCTTT,CSVVQGSTEAFF,TRBJ1-1,-,-,TRBV29-1
TGTGCCAGCAGCCCGGGTTCGCTATCCTACAATGAGCAGTTCTTC,CASSPGSLSYNEQFF,TRBJ2-1,many,-,TRBV9
TGCGCCAGCAGCTTGTGGGGTTACAATGAGCAGTACTTC,CASSLWGYNEQYF,TRBJ2-5,many,-,TRBV5-1